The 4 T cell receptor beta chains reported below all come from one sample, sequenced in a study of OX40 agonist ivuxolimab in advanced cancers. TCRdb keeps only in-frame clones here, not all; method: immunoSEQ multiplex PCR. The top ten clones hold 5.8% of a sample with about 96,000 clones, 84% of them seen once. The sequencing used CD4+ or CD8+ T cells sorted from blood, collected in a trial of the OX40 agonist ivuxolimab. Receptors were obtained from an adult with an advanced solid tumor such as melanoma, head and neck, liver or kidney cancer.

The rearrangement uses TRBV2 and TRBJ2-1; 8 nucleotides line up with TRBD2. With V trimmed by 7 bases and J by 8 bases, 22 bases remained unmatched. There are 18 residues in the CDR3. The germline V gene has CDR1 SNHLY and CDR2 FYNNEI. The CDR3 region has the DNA TGTGCCAGCAACCTTCTAAAGACCGGGACTAGTATGTTCCATGAGCAGTTCTTC. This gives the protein CASNLLKTGTSMFHEQFF.

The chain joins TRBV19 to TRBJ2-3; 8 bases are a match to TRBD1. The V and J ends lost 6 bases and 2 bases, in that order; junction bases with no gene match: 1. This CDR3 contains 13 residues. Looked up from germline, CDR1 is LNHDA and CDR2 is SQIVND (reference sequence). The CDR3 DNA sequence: TGTGCCAGTAGGGACAGGGCCACAGATACGCAGTATTTT. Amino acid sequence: CASRDRATDTQYF.

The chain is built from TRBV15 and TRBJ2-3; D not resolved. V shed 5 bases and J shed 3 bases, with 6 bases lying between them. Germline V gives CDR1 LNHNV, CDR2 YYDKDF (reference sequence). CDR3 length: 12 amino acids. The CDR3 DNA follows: TGTGCCACCAGCCTGAGGACAGATACGCAGTATTTT. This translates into CATSLRTDTQYF.

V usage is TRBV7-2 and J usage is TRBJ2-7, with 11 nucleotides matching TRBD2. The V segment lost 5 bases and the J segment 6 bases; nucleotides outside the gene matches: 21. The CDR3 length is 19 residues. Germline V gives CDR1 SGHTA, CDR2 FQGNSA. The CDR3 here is CASSPPGAASGGPRGEQYF. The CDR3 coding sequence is TGTGCCAGCAGCCCACCCGGGGCGGCTAGCGGGGGGCCTAGGGGCGAGCAGTACTTC.